This entry concerns a single T cell receptor beta chain. The PCR used 60 Vbeta and 13 Jbeta primers. Method: immunoSEQ multiplex PCR; TCRdb's copy keeps in-frame clones and lacks some. This repertoire shows around 120,000 clones, approximately 82% found once; its top ten account for around 2.5%. These data come from a study of cytomegalovirus exposure and HLA in healthy donors. The sequenced sample was PBMCs. The receptor comes from a boy between 2 and 10 years old in good health and CMV-seronegative.

CDR3 region: CASSLVPTGDGGAFF. The DNA of the CDR3 is TGCGCCAGCAGCTTGGTTCCGACAGGGGACGGCGGGGCTTTCTTT. V gene TRBV5-1 combines with J gene TRBJ1-1, with TRBD1 identical over 8 bases. The V and J ends lost 0 bases and 11 bases, in that order; junction bases with no gene match: 12. Germline CDR1 reads SGHRS; CDR2 reads YFSETQ. The CDR3 sequence is 15 residues long.